This entry concerns a single T cell receptor beta chain. The source material, RNA transcripts, was used to amplify TCR beta CDR3 regions. HTBI primers were employed in a first-round RT-PCR of the TCR CDR3. TCRdb called the multiplex PCR reads again in MiXCR, with one record for every CDR3 protein. This table has about 640,000 distinct CDR3 sequences, around 20% appearing once. The sample belongs to a study of T cells in Graves' hyperthyroidism and ophthalmopathy. Whole-study context: Peripheral blood was secured at the point of initial diagnosis, before any treatment.

V dropped 2 bases and J dropped 4 bases, with 19 bases sitting between them. The V gene's germline CDR1 is SGHTS and CDR2 YDEGEE. The CDR3 spans 17 residues. Specimen: blood. The source is a man aged 25 to 45 with Graves' ophthalmopathy. V and J are TRBV5-8 and TRBJ1-3, with D possibly being TRBD1 (5 bases). CDR3 residues: CASSLRRQRYKGNTIYF. CDR3 nucleotides: TGTGCCAGCAGCTTACGGAGACAGCGGTATAAAGGAAACACCATATATTTT.